This TCR beta chain was recovered during a study of blood T cell repertoires in COVID-19. At the level of the study: Nucleic acid was either cDNA or gDNA, and it came from T cells, B-cell-depleted T cells, or PBMCs.

Per the authors' pipeline: Estimation of nucleated cell counts relied on the amplification of reference gene primers. Some clones are missing from TCRdb's copy, which holds only in-frame ones; the method was immunoSEQ multiplex PCR. V and J calls and clone size are copied from that table; D and trimming were computed from the DNA. Of hundreds of thousands of clones listed, roughly 87% were seen once; the top ten hold approximately 2%. Participant-reported clinical history was the basis for cohort assignment. Sequencing was performed on PBMCs or T cells enriched from blood (not recorded which). This TCR was recovered from a woman between 18 and 29 years old with acute COVID-19.

The CDR3 nucleotides read TGTGCCAGCAAGTTCAGGGGATTTGGGGAGCAGTACTTC. Amino acid sequence: CASKFRGFGEQYF. The gene calls are TRBV27 and TRBJ2-7; possible D gene TRBD1, 6 bases. The V end lost 7 bases, the J end lost 7 bases, and 17 bases lay between the germline ends. Germline assignment: CDR1 MNHEY and CDR2 SMNVEV (reference sequence). CDR3 length: 13 amino acids.